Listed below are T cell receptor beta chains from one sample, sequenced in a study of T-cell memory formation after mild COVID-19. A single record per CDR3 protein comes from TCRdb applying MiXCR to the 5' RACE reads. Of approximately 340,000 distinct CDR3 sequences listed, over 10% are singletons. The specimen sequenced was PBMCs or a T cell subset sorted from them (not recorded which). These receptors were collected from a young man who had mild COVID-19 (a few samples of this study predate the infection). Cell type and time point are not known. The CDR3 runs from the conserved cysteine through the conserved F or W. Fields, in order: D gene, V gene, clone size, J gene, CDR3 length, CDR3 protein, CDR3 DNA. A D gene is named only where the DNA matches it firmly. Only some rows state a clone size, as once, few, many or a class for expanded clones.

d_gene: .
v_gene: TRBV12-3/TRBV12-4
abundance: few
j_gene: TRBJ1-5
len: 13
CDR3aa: CASSLGYNQPQHF
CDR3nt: TGTGCCAGCAGTTTAGGGTACAATCAGCCCCAGCATTTT

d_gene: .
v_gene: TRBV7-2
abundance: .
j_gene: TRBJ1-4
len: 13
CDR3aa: CASSVTGTEKLFF
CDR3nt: TGTGCCAGCAGCGTGACCGGGACGGAAAAACTGTTTTTT

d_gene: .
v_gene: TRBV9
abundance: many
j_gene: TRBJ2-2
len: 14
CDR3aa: CASSVAYRGGELFF
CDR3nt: TGTGCCAGCAGCGTAGCTTACCGGGGCGGGGAGCTGTTTTTT

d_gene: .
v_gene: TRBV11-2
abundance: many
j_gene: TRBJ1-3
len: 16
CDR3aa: CASSLAPGGQRNTIYF
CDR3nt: TGTGCCAGCAGCTTAGCCCCTGGTGGTCAGAGAAACACCATATATTTT

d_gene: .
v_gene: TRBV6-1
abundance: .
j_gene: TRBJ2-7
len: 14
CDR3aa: CASSELGYTYEQYF
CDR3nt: TGTGCCAGCAGTGAATTGGGATATACCTACGAGCAGTACTTC

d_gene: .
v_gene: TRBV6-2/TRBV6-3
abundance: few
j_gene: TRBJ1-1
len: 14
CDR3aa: CASRSLAQNTEAFF
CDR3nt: TGTGCCAGCAGGAGTTTGGCCCAAAACACTGAAGCTTTCTTT

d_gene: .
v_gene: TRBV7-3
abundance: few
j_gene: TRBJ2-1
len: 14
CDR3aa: CASSLSTGGNEQFF
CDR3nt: TGTGCCAGCAGCTTAAGTACCGGAGGGAATGAGCAGTTCTTC

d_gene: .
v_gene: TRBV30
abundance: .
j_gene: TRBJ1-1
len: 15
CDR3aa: CAWSALSGPSIGAFF
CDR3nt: TGTGCCTGGAGTGCTTTATCGGGGCCGAGCATCGGAGCTTTCTTT

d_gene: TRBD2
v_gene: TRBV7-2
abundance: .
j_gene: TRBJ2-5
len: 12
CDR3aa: CASSPASGRPYF
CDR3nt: TGTGCCAGCAGCCCCGCTAGCGGTCGACCGTACTTC

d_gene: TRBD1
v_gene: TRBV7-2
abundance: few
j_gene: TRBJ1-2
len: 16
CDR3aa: CASSLTGDNLNYGYTF
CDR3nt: TGTGCCAGCAGCTTAACAGGGGACAATCTTAACTATGGCTACACCTTC

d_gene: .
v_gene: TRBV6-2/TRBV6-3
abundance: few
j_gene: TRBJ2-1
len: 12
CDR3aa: CASRSRGNEQFF
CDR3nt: TGTGCCAGCAGGTCTCGGGGTAATGAGCAGTTCTTC

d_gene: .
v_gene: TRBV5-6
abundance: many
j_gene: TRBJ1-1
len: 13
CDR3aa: CASSLGRATEAFF
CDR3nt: TGTGCCAGCAGCTTAGGGAGAGCCACTGAAGCTTTCTTT

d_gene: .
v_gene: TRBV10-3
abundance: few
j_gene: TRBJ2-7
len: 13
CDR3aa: CAISDPKGYEQYF
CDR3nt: TGTGCCATCAGTGACCCGAAGGGGTACGAGCAGTACTTC

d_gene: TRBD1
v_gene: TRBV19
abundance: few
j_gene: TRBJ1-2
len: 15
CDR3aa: CASSMGTGGFYGYTF
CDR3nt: TGTGCCAGTAGCATGGGGACAGGGGGATTCTATGGCTACACCTTC

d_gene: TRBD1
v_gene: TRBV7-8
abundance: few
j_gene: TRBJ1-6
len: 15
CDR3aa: CASSLGVRGLSPLHF
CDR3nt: TGTGCCAGCAGCTTGGGTGTCAGGGGGCTTTCACCCCTCCACTTT

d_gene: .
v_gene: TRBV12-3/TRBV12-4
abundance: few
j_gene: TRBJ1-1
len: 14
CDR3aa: CASNVPGPRTEAFF
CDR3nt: TGTGCCAGCAATGTCCCGGGGCCCAGGACTGAAGCTTTCTTT

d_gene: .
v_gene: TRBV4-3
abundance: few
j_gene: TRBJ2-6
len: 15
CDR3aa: CASSQEGGKANVLTF
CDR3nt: TGCGCCAGCAGCCAAGAAGGGGGAAAGGCCAACGTCCTGACTTTC

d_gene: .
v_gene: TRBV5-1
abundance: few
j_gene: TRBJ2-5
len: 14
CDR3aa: CASKLNPAGETQYF
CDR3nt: TGCGCCAGCAAGTTGAACCCGGCCGGAGAGACCCAGTACTTC

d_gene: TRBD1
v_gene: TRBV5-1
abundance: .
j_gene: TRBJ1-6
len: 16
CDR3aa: CASSSFPTGEGSPLHF
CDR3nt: TGCGCCAGCAGCTCCTTCCCGACAGGGGAGGGATCACCCCTCCACTTT

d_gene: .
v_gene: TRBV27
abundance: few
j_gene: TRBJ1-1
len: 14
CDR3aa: CASSSRHSGMSAFF
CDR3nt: TGTGCCAGCAGTTCTCGTCATTCGGGTATGTCAGCTTTCTTT

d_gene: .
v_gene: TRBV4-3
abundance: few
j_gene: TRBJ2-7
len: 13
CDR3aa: CASSQARGNEQYF
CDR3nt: TGCGCCAGCAGCCAAGCCCGAGGGAACGAGCAGTACTTC

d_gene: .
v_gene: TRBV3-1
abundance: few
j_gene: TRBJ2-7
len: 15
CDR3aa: CASSPSYPSGYEQYF
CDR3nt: TGTGCCAGCAGCCCTTCTTACCCATCGGGCTACGAGCAGTACTTC

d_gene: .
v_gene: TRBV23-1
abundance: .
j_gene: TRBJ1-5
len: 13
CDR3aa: CATRTGGWQPQHF
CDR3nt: TGCGCCACTCGGACGGGGGGCTGGCAGCCCCAGCATTTT

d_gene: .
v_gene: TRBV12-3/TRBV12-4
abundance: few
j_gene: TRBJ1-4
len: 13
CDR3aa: CASSLGQLEKLFF
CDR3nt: TGTGCCAGCAGTTTAGGACAACTTGAAAAACTGTTTTTT

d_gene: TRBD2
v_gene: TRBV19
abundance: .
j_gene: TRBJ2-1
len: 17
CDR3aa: CASSIALTGGSYNEQFF
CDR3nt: TGTGCCAGTAGTATAGCTCTGACGGGGGGTTCCTACAATGAGCAGTTCTTC

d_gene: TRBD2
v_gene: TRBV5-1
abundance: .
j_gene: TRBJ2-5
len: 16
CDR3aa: CASSIGLAGAQETQYF
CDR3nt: TGCGCCAGCAGCATTGGACTAGCGGGGGCCCAAGAGACCCAGTACTTC

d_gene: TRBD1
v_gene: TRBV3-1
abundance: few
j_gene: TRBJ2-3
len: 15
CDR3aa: CASSWGQGSTDTQYF
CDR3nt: TGTGCCAGCAGCTGGGGACAGGGGAGCACAGATACGCAGTATTTT

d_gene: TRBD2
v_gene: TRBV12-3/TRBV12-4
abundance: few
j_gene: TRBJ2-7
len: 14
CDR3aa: CASRVSGGTYEQYF
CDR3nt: TGTGCCAGCAGGGTTAGCGGGGGCACCTACGAGCAGTACTTC

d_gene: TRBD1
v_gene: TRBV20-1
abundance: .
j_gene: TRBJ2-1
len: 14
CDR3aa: CSAGTERSYNEQFF
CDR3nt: TGCAGTGCTGGGACAGAGAGGTCCTACAATGAGCAGTTCTTC

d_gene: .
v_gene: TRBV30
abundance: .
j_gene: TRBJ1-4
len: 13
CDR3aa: CAWSVGPGEKLFF
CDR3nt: TGTGCCTGGAGTGTGGGGCCAGGAGAAAAACTGTTTTTT

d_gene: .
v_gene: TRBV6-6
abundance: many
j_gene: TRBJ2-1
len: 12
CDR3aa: CASSSWTPEQFF
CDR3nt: TGTGCCAGCAGTTCCTGGACTCCTGAGCAGTTCTTC

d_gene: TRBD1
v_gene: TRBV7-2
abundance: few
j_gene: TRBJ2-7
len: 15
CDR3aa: CASSLVGTGEREQYF
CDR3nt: TGTGCCAGCAGCTTAGTTGGGACAGGGGAGCGCGAGCAGTACTTC

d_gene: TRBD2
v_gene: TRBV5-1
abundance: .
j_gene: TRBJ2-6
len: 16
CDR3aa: CASSSGGSSGANVLTF
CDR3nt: TGCGCCAGCAGCTCGGGGGGGAGCTCTGGGGCCAACGTCCTGACTTTC

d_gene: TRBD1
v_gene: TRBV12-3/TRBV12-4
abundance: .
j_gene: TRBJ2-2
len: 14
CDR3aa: CASSDRGNTGELFF
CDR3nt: TGTGCCAGCAGCGACAGGGGTAATACCGGGGAGCTGTTTTTT

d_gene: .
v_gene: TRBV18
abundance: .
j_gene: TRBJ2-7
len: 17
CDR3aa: CASSPQGTPGPSYEQYF
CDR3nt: TGTGCCAGCTCACCACAGGGAACTCCGGGACCGAGCTACGAGCAGTACTTC

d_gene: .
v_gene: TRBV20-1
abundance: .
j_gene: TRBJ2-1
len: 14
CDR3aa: CSARPGGLANEQFF
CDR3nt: TGCAGTGCTAGGCCCGGGGGCTTGGCCAATGAGCAGTTCTTC

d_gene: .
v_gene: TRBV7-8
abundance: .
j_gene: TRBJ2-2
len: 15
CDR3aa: CASSRMSANTGELFF
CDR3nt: TGTGCCAGCAGCAGGATGTCGGCGAACACCGGGGAGCTGTTTTTT

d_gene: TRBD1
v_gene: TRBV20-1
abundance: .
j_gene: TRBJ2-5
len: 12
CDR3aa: CSASDRQETQYF
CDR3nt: TGCAGTGCTTCGGACAGGCAAGAGACCCAGTACTTC

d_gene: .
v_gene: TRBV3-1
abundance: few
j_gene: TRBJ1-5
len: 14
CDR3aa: CASSSGHSNQPQHF
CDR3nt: TGTGCCAGCAGTTCGGGACACAGCAATCAGCCCCAGCATTTT

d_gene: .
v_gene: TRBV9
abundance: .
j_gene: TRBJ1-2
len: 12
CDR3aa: CASSGRDPGYTF
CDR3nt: TGTGCCAGCAGCGGCCGGGACCCGGGCTACACCTTC

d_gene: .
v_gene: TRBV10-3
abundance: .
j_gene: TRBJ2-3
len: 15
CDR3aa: CAMALRGAGTDTQYF
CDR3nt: TGTGCCATGGCGCTACGGGGGGCAGGCACAGATACGCAGTATTTT

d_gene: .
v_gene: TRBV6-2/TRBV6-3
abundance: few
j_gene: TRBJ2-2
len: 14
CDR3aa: CASSYSGTIGELFF
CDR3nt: TGTGCCAGCAGTTACTCGGGGACAATCGGGGAGCTGTTTTTT

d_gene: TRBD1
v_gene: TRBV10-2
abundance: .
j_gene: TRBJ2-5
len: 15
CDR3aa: CASSEGQGALGTQYF
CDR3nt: TGCGCCAGCAGTGAGGGACAGGGGGCACTCGGGACCCAGTACTTC

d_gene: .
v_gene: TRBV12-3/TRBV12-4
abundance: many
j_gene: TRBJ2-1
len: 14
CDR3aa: CASSLQDFGYEQFF
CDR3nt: TGTGCCAGCAGCTTACAGGATTTCGGGTATGAGCAGTTCTTC

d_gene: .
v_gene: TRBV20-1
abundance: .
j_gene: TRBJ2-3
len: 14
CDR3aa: CSASLAGDTDTQYF
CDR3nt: TGCAGTGCCTCACTCGCAGGAGACACAGATACGCAGTATTTT

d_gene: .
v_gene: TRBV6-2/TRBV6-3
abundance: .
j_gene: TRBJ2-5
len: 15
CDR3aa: CASSYQGYMQETQYF
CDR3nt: TGTGCCAGCAGTTACCAGGGATACATGCAAGAGACCCAGTACTTC

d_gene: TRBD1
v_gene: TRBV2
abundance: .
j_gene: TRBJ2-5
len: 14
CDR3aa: CASSDDRVVETQYF
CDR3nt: TGTGCCAGCAGTGACGACAGGGTCGTGGAGACCCAGTACTTC

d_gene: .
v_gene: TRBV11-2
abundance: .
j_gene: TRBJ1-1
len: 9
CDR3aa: CSAPTEAFF
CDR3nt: TGTTCTGCCCCCACTGAAGCTTTCTTT

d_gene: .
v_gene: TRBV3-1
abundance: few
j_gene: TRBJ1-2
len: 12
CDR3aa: CASSQFLNGYTF
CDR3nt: TGTGCCAGCAGCCAATTTTTGAATGGCTACACCTTC

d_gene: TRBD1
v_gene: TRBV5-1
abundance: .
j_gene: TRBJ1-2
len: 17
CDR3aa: CASSSGTGWISIGGYTF
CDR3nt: TGCGCCAGCAGCTCCGGGACAGGGTGGATCTCGATAGGGGGCTACACCTTC

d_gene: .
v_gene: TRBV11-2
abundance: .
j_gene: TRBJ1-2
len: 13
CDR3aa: CASSQRAGEGYTF
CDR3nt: TGTGCCAGCAGCCAGAGGGCAGGGGAAGGCTACACCTTC

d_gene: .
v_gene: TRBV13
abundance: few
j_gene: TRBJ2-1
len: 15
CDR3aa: CASRKNGGPYNEQFF
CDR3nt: TGTGCCAGCAGAAAGAACGGGGGGCCCTACAATGAGCAGTTCTTC